This paragraph reports one TCR beta chain. As yet, its antigen is unknown. The sample belongs to a study of a mutant IDH1 vaccine in newly diagnosed glioma. Study background: Mean patient age was about 40 years; approximately 62% were male and around 40% female. Earlier therapy was either radiotherapy, temozolomide, or both, and most got both. Study observations and caveats: Pseudoprogression seemed unlinked to shifts in top peripheral T cell clonotypes. Vaccine-induced immune responses were detected in about 95% of patients.

The data were produced by immunoSEQ multiplex PCR, yet TCRdb's version contains in-frame clones alone and is incomplete. The data show about 81,000 clones, around 85% seen once. Time point described: week 23, last vaccination. Every vaccine dose comprised 300 ug of mutant IDH1 20-mer peptide plus topical imiquimod. Germline CDR1 SGHAT, CDR2 FQDESV (reference sequence). This CDR3 has 12 residues. Germline trimming cut 5 bases from V and 10 bases from J; bases unmatched to any gene: 6. The rearrangement uses TRBV11-1 and TRBJ1-1; TRBD1 matches 8 bases. The receptor was isolated from a young man with glioma. Some clones in this sample may be carry-over from other donors' samples. The source was PBMCs, collected from a glioma patient whose treatment included an IDH1 peptide vaccine. CDR3 DNA: TGTGCCAGCAGCCTGGACAGGGTAGGAGCTTTCTTT. It is translated as CASSLDRVGAFF.